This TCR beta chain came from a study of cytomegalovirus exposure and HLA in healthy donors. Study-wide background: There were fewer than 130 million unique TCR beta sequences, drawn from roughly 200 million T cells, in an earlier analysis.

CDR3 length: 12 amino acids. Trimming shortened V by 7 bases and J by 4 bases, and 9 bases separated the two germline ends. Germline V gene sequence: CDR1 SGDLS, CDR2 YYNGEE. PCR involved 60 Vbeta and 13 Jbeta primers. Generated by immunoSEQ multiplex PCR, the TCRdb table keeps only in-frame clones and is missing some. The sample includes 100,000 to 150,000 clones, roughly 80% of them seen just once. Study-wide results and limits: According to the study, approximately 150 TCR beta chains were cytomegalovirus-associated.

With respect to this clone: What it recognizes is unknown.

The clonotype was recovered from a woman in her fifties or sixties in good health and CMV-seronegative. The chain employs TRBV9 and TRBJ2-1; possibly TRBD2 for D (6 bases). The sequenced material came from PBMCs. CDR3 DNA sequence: TGTGCCAGCTCAAGCGGGTACAATGAGCAGTTCTTC. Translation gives CASSSGYNEQFF.